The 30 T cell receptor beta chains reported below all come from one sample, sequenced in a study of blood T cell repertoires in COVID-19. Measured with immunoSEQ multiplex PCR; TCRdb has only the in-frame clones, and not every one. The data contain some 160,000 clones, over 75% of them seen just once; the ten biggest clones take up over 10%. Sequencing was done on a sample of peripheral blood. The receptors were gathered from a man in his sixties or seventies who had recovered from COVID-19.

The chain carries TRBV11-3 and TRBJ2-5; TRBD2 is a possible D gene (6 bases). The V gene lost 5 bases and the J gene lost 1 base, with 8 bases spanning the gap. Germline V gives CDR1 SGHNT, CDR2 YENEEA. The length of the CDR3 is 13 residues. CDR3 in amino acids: CASSGSGQETQYF. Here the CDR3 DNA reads TGTGCCAGCAGCGGTAGCGGCCAAGAGACCCAGTACTTC.

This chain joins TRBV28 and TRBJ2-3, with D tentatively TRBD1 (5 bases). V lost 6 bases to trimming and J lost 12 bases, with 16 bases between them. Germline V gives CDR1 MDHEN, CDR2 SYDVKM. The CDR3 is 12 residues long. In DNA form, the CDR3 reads TGTGCCAGCAGGAAAACAGGCTTAGGACAGTATTTT. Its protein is CASRKTGLGQYF.

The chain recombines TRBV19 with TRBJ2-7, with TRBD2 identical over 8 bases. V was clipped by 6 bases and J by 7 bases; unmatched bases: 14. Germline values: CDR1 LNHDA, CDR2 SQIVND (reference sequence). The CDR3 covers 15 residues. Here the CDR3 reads CASSQGTSNFYEQYF. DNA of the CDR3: TGTGCCAGTAGCCAGGGGACTAGTAATTTCTATGAGCAGTACTTC.

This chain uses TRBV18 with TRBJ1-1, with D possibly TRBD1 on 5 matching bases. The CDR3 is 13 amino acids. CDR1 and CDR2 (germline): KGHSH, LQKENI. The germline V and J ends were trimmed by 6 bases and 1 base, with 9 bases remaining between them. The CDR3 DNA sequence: TGTGCCAGCTCTTCGGGGGAGAACACTGAAGCTTTCTTT. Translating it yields CASSSGENTEAFF.

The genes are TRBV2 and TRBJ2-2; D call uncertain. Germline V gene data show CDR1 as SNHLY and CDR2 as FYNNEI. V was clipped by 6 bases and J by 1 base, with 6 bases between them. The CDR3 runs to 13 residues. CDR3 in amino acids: CASSLRNTGELFF. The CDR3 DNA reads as TGTGCCAGCAGCCTCAGGAACACCGGGGAGCTGTTTTTT.

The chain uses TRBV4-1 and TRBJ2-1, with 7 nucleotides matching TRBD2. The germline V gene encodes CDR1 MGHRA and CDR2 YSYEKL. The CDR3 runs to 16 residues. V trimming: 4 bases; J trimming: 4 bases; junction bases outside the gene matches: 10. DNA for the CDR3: TGCGCCAGCAGCCCGACCTCTAGCGGTTTGTACAATGAGCAGTTCTTC. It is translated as CASSPTSSGLYNEQFF.

CDR3 region: CASRPRESDYSEQYF. CDR3 in DNA: TGTGCCAGCAGGCCCAGAGAATCTGACTACTCCGAGCAGTACTTC. The V and J genes are TRBV6-5 and TRBJ2-7; possibly TRBD2 for D (5 bases). The ends were cut back, 6 bases at V and 6 bases at J, with 21 bases in the middle. The CDR3 extends over 15 amino acids. Germline values: CDR1 MNHEY, CDR2 SVGAGI.

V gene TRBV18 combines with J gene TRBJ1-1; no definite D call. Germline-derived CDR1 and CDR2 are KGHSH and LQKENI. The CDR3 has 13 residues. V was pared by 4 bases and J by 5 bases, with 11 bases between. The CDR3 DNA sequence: TGTGCCAGCTCACGAGGATGGCAAACTGAAGCTTTCTTT. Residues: CASSRGWQTEAFF. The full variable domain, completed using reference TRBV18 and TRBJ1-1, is NAGVMQNPRHLVRRRGQEARLRCSPMKGHSHVYWYRQLPEEGLKFMVYLQKENIIDESGMPKERFSAEFPKEGPSILRIQQVVRGDSAAYFCASSRGWQTEAFFGQGTRLTVV.

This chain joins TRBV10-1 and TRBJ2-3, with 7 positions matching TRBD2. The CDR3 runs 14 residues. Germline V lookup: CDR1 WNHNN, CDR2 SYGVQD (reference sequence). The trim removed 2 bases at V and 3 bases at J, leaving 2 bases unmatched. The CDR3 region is CASSEGAGTDTQYF. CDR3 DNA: TGCGCCAGCAGTGAGGGAGCGGGAACAGATACGCAGTATTTT.

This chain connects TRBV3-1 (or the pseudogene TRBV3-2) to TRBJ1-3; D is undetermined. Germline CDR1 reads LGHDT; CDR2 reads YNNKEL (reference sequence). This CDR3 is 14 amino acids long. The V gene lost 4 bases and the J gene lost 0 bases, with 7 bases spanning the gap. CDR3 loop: CASSLRSSGNTIYF. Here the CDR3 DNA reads TGTGCCAGCAGCCTAAGGAGCTCTGGAAACACCATATATTTT.

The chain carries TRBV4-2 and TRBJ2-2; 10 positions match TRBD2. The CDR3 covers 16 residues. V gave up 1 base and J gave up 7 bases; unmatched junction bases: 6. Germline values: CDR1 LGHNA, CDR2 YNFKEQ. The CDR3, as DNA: TGTGCCAGCAGCCAAGGGTCGAGCGGGAGGGTCGGGGAGCTGTTTTTT. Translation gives CASSQGSSGRVGELFF.

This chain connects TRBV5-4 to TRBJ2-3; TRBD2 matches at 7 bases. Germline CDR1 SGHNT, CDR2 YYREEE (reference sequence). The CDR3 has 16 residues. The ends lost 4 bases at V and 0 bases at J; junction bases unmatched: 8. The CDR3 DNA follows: TGTGCCAGCAGCCAAAGACTAGCAGGGAGCACAGATACGCAGTATTTT. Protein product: CASSQRLAGSTDTQYF.

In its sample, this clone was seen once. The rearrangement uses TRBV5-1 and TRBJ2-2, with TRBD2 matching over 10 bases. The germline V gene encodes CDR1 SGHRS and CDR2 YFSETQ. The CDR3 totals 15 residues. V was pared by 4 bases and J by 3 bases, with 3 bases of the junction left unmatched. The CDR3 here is CASSGGLAYTGELFF. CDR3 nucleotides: TGCGCCAGCAGCGGGGGACTAGCGTACACCGGGGAGCTGTTTTTT.

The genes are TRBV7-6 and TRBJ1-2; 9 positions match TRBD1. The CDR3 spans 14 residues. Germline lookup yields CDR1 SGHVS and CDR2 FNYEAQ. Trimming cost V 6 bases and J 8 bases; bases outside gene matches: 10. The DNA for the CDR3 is TGTGCCAGCAGACCTCTTACAGGGGGCGGAGGCTACACCTTC. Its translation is CASRPLTGGGGYTF.

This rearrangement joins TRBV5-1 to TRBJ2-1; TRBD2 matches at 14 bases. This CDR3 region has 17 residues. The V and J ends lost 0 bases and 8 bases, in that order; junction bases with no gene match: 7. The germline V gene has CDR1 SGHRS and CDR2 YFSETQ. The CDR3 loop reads CASSLVPGLAGDYEQFF. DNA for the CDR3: TGCGCCAGCAGCTTGGTCCCGGGACTAGCGGGAGACTATGAGCAGTTCTTC.

The CDR3 loop reads CASSGTTKRETQYF. For the CDR3, the DNA is TGTGCCAGCAGTGGCACAACTAAACGGGAGACCCAGTACTTC. V gene TRBV2 combines with J gene TRBJ2-5; D unclear. The CDR3 sequence is 14 residues long. Germline V CDR1 and CDR2: SNHLY, FYNNEI. The ends were cut back, 4 bases at V and 5 bases at J, with 14 bases in the middle.

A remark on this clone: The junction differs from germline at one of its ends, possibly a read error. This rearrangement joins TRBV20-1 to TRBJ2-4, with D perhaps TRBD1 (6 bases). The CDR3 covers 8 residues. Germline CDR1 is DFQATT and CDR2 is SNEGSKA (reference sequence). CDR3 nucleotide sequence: TGCAGTTTAGGGGGTTTCCACTTC. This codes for CSLGGFHF.

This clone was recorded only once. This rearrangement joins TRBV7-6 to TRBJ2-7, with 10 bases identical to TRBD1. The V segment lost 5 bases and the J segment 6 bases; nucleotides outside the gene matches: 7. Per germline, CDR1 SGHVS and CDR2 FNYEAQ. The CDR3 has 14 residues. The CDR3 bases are TGTGCCAGCAGCAACCGACAGGGGGCTGGCGAGCAGTACTTC. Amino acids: CASSNRQGAGEQYF.

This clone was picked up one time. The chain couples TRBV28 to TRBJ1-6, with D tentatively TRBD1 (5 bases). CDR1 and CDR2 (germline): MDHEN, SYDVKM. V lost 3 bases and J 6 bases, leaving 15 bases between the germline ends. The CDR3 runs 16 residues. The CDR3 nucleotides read TGTGCCAGCAGTTTGGGGGGTGGGGGGACTAATTCACCCCTCCACTTT. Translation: CASSLGGGGTNSPLHF.

The CDR3 sequence: CATGGAQETQYF. The CDR3 region has the DNA TGTGCCACTGGCGGGGCCCAGGAGACCCAGTACTTC. V and J are TRBV10-3 and TRBJ2-5; possibly TRBD2 for D (6 bases). Trimming took off 10 bases at V and 5 bases at J, with 14 bases between the two ends. CDR3 size: 12 residues. Germline V gene lookup returns CDR1 ENHRY and CDR2 SYGVKD.

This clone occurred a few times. CDR3: CASSSRLAGSNEQFF. The CDR3 bases are TGCGCCAGCAGCTCTCGACTAGCGGGAAGCAATGAGCAGTTCTTC. The rearrangement links TRBV5-1 to TRBJ2-1, with 11 nucleotides matching TRBD2. The length of the CDR3 is 15 residues. V shed 3 bases, J shed 6 bases, and the junction held 5 bases outside the gene matches. Germline CDR1 and CDR2: SGHRS and YFSETQ.

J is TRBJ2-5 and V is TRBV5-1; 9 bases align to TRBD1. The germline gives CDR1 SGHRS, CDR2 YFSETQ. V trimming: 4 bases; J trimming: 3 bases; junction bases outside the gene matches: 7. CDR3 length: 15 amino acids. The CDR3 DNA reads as TGCGCCAGCAGCGTGACAGGGGGAAGAGAAGAGACCCAGTACTTC. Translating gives CASSVTGGREETQYF.

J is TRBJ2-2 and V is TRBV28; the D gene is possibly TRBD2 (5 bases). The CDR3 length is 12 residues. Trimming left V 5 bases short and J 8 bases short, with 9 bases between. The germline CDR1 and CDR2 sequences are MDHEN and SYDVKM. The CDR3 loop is CASSPRGGELFF. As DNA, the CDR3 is TGTGCCAGCAGTCCCCGGGGTGGGGAGCTGTTTTTT.

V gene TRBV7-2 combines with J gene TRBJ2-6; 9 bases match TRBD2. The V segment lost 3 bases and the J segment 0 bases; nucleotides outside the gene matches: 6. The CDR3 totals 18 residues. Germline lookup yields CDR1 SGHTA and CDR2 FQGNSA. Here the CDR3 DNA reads TGTGCCAGCAGCTTCCGCCTAGCGGGAAGCTCTGGGGCCAACGTCCTGACTTTC. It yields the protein CASSFRLAGSSGANVLTF. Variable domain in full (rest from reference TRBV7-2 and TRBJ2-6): GAGVSQSPSNKVTEKGKDVELRCDPISGHTALYWYRQSLGQGLEFLIYFQGNSAPDKSGLPSDRFSAERTGGSVSTLTIQRTQQEDSAVYLCASSFRLAGSSGANVLTFGAGSRLTVL.

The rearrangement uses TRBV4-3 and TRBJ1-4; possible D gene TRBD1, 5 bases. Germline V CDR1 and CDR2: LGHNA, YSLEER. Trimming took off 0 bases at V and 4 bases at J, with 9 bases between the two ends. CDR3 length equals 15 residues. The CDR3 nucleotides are TGCGCCAGCAGCCAAGATCACAGGCTTAATGAAAAACTGTTTTTT. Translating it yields CASSQDHRLNEKLFF.

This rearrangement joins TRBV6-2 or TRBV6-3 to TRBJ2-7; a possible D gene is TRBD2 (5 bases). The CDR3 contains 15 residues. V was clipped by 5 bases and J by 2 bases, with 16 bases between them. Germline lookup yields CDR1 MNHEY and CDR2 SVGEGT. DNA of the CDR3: TGTGCCAGCAGTCACCCGGGATCGATTACCTACGAGCAGTACTTC. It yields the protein CASSHPGSITYEQYF.

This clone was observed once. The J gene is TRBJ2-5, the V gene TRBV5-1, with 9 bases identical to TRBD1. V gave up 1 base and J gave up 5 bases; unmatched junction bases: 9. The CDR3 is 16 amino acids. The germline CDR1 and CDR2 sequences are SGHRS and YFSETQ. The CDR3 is CASSLSGTGMRETQYF. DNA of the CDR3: TGCGCCAGCAGCTTGTCCGGGACAGGGATGCGGGAGACCCAGTACTTC.

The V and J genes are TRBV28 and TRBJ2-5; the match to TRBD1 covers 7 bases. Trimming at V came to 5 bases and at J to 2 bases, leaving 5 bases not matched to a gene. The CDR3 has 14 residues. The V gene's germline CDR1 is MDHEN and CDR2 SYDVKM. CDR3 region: CASSTGTAQETQYF. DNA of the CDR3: TGTGCCAGCAGTACCGGGACAGCGCAAGAGACCCAGTACTTC.

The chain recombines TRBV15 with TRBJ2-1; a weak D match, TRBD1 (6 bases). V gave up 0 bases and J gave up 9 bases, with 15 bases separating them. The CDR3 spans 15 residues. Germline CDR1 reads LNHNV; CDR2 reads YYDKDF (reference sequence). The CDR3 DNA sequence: TGTGCCACCAGCAGAGATCGGGCAGGGGCAAGTGAGCAGTTCTTC. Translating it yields CATSRDRAGASEQFF.

The CDR3 nucleotides are TGTGCCAGCAGTAACGGACAGGGTAATTCACCCCTCCACTTT. Translating it yields CASSNGQGNSPLHF. This chain connects TRBV27 to TRBJ1-6, with 8 bases that match TRBD1. Germline V gene sequence: CDR1 MNHEY, CDR2 SMNVEV (reference sequence). The CDR3 is made up of 14 amino acids. The V segment lost 5 bases and the J segment 6 bases; nucleotides outside the gene matches: 3.